These 14 T cell receptor beta chains were all obtained from the same sample, sequenced in a study of TIL therapy for anti-PD-1-resistant metastatic lung cancer. The immunoSEQ assay was v3. Repertoires were generated with immunoSEQ multiplex PCR, while TCRdb's copy carries only in-frame clones and drops some. In the table there are 45,000 to 60,000 clones, approximately 70% of which are singletons. Time point in this sample: pre-treatment sample, taken before nivolumab and TIL therapy. Pleural nodules or supraclavicular lymph nodes made up most of the excised metastases sampled. Sample: tumor tissue, taken at baseline. These receptors were obtained from a person between 25 and 80 years old with non-small cell lung cancer.

The V gene is TRBV2, the J gene TRBJ2-3, with D perhaps matching TRBD1 (6 bases). Germline V CDR1 and CDR2: SNHLY, FYNNEI. V shed 2 bases and J shed 1 base, with 19 bases lying between them. The length of the CDR3 is 18 residues. The CDR3 protein is CASSERGGLQGGTDTQYF. In DNA form, the CDR3 reads TGTGCCAGCAGTGAACGGGGCGGTTTACAGGGTGGCACAGATACGCAGTATTTT.

The V and J genes are TRBV7-7 and TRBJ2-5; 9 bases map to TRBD2. The V and J ends lost 7 bases and 2 bases, in that order; junction bases with no gene match: 11. CDR3 size: 16 residues. Germline V gene data show CDR1 as SSHAT and CDR2 as FNYEAQ (reference sequence). CDR3 protein: CASTPGLASRQETQYF. In nucleotides, the CDR3 is TGTGCCAGCACGCCGGGACTAGCAAGTCGGCAAGAGACCCAGTACTTC. The variable domain in full, completed from reference TRBV7-7 and TRBJ2-5, reads GAGVSQSPRYKVTKRGQDVTLRCDPISSHATLYWYQQALGQGPEFLTYFNYEAQPDKSGLPSDRFSAERPEGSISTLTIQRTEQRDSAMYRCASTPGLASRQETQYFGPGTRLLVL.

The rearrangement links TRBV9 to TRBJ2-7; D is possibly TRBD1 or TRBD2 (5 bases each). The V end lost 6 bases, the J end lost 2 bases, and 33 bases lay between the germline ends. The CDR3 extends over 20 amino acids. Germline CDR1 reads SGDLS; CDR2 reads YYNGEE. The CDR3 sequence is CASIILPGCPGRRGAYEQYF. The CDR3 coding sequence is TGTGCCAGCATCATACTCCCGGGGTGTCCCGGACGTCGAGGGGCCTACGAGCAGTACTTC. The full variable domain, with the rest looked up from reference TRBV9 and TRBJ2-7, is DSGVTQTPKHLITATGQRVTLRCSPRSGDLSVYWYQQSLDQGLQFLIQYYNGEERAKGNILERFSAQQFPDLHSELNLSSLELGDSALYFCASIILPGCPGRRGAYEQYFGPGTRLTVT.

The chain employs TRBV6-6 and TRBJ2-7; tentative D call: TRBD2 (6 bases). Trimming took off 5 bases at V and 4 bases at J, with 12 bases between the two ends. The V gene's germline CDR1 is MNHNY and CDR2 SVGAGI (reference sequence). The CDR3 is 13 residues long. DNA for the CDR3: TGTGCCAGCAGTCTCGGAGGGATGTACGAGCAGTACTTC. This gives the protein CASSLGGMYEQYF.

The J gene is TRBJ2-2, the V gene TRBV4-1, with D maybe TRBD1 (6 bases). This CDR3 has 15 amino acids. The germline V and J ends were trimmed by 4 bases and 4 bases, with 13 bases remaining between them. Germline V gives CDR1 MGHRA, CDR2 YSYEKL. This chain's CDR3 is CASSLQGHGTGELFF. The CDR3 region has the DNA TGCGCCAGCAGCCTACAGGGACATGGCACCGGGGAGCTGTTTTTT.

The chain joins TRBV6-5 to TRBJ1-4; possibly TRBD1 for D (5 bases). This CDR3 has 16 residues. Trimming pared 0 bases from V and 3 bases from J, leaving 11 bases between. Germline CDR1 MNHEY, CDR2 SVGAGI. The CDR3: CASSYSGARPNEKLFF. DNA of the CDR3: TGTGCCAGCAGTTACTCCGGGGCGAGACCTAATGAAAAACTGTTTTTT.

This chain links TRBV2 with TRBJ1-2; weak D call: TRBD1 (5 bases). The CDR3 runs 15 residues. Germline CDR1 reads SNHLY; CDR2 reads FYNNEI. The germline V and J ends were trimmed by 1 base and 0 bases, with 9 bases remaining between them. The CDR3 reads CASSEVTVTNYGYTF. The CDR3 DNA sequence: TGTGCCAGCAGTGAAGTGACAGTTACTAACTATGGCTACACCTTC.

A single count supports this clone. The rearrangement uses TRBV19 and TRBJ1-5; D is possibly TRBD1 (6 bases). The CDR3 has 14 amino acids. V lost 10 bases to trimming and J lost 6 bases, with 19 bases between them. Germline assignment: CDR1 LNHDA and CDR2 SQIVND (reference sequence). The CDR3: CATVRDTRAQPQHF. CDR3 DNA: TGTGCCACAGTCCGGGACACGAGGGCTCAGCCCCAGCATTTT. The full variable domain, rest sourced from reference TRBV19 and TRBJ1-5, is DGGITQSPKYLFRKEGQNVTLSCEQNLNHDAMYWYRQDPGQGLRLIYYSQIVNDFQKGDIAEGYSVSREKKESFPLTVTSAQKNPTAFYLCATVRDTRAQPQHFGDGTRLSIL.

The chain combines TRBV15 with TRBJ1-5, with D unresolved. The germline gives CDR1 LNHNV, CDR2 YYDKDF (reference sequence). This CDR3 has 13 residues. With 0 bases removed from V and 5 bases from J, the gap between germline ends came to 5 bases. CDR3 nucleotide sequence: TGTGCCACCAGCAGAGACACAGATCAGCCCCAGCATTTT. Protein product: CATSRDTDQPQHF.

The CDR3: CASSYLPGMEGGYTF. The CDR3 DNA is TGTGCCAGCAGTTACCTTCCGGGTATGGAAGGTGGCTACACCTTC. V and J are TRBV6-6 and TRBJ1-2; no firm D call. Germline CDR1 and CDR2: MNHNY and SVGAGI (reference sequence). Trimming shortened V by 2 bases and J by 7 bases, and 17 bases separated the two germline ends. The CDR3 is made up of 15 amino acids.

This chain uses TRBV19 with TRBJ2-6, with D uncertain. The ends were cut back, 7 bases at V and 0 bases at J, with 13 bases in the middle. This CDR3 is 16 amino acids long. Germline CDR1 and CDR2: LNHDA and SQIVND (reference sequence). The CDR3 DNA sequence: TGTGCCAGTACCTATGCTAGGGTCTCTGGGGCCAACGTCCTGACTTTC. Amino acids: CASTYARVSGANVLTF.

This clone appeared a few times. The chain is built from TRBV9 and TRBJ1-6; 9 bases agree with TRBD1. With 0 bases clipped from V and 8 bases from J, the junction kept 0 bases outside the gene matches. The CDR3 is made up of 14 amino acids. Germline assignment: CDR1 SGDLS and CDR2 YYNGEE. The CDR3 spells CASSVGTGDSPLHF. CDR3 in DNA: TGTGCCAGCAGCGTAGGGACAGGGGATTCACCCCTCCACTTT.

The chain is built from TRBV7-9 and TRBJ2-1, with D uncertain. CDR3 length: 11 residues. The germline V gene encodes CDR1 SEHNR and CDR2 FQNEAQ (reference sequence). Trimming pared 1 base from V and 8 bases from J, leaving 3 bases between. Written as DNA, the CDR3 is TGTGCCAGCAGCTTAGGGGATGAGCAGTTCTTC. This codes for CASSLGDEQFF.

About this clone: One end of the junction fails to match germline, which may point to a read error. This chain links TRBV19 with TRBJ2-7; 16 bases map to TRBD2. This CDR3 comprises 21 residues. Germline V gives CDR1 LNHDA, CDR2 SQIVND (reference sequence). The CDR3 bases are TGTGCCAGCCCGGTTAGGGCCGGGACTAGCGGGAGGGCCCTAGTCTCCTGCGAGCAGTACTTC. This translates into CASPVRAGTSGRALVSCEQYF. The full variable domain, rest sourced from reference TRBV19 and TRBJ2-7, is DGGITQSPKYLFRKEGQNVTLSCEQNLNHDAMYWYRQDPGQGLRLIYYSQIVNDFQKGDIAEGYSVSREKKESFPLTVTSAQKNPTAFYLCASPVRAGTSGRALVSCEQYFGPGTRLTVT.